A single sample is the source of the 2 T cell receptor beta chains below, sequenced in a study of T cell responses to AZD1222 COVID-19 vaccine. The repertoire was sequenced with immunoSEQ multiplex PCR; TCRdb's copy has only in-frame clones and lacks some. This repertoire shows around 150,000 clones, 94% found once; its top ten account for over 4.5%. The sample consisted of peripheral blood, taken 28 days after the second AZD1222 dose. These receptor sequences come from an adult who received the AZD1222 COVID-19 vaccine.

The J gene is TRBJ1-6, the V gene TRBV19, with D unresolved. The CDR3 sequence is 13 residues long. CDR1 is LNHDA, CDR2 SQIVND, per germline (reference sequence). The ends were cut back, 5 bases at V and 5 bases at J, with 7 bases in the middle. In nucleotides, the CDR3 is TGTGCCAGTAGTCCGACTAATAATTCACCCCTCCACTTT. It specifies CASSPTNNSPLHF.

The V gene is TRBV7-6, the J gene TRBJ2-5, with TRBD2 identical over 10 bases. Germline trimming cut 1 base from V and 3 bases from J; bases unmatched to any gene: 8. Looked up from germline, CDR1 is SGHVS and CDR2 is FNYEAQ. The CDR3 totals 17 residues. In nucleotides, the CDR3 is TGTGCCAGCAGCTTAGGGCCAGGGACTAGCGTAAAAGAGACCCAGTACTTC. Amino acids: CASSLGPGTSVKETQYF.